These 30 T cell receptor beta chains originate from one sample sequenced in a study of regulatory T cells in long-lasting Graves disease (dated by TCRdb to 2020 to 2022). RNA was extracted from PBMCs in TRIzol for both TCR sequencing and RNA sequencing. TCRdb applied fastp at Q25 and MiXCR to the public reads, then kept only in-frame beta chains. Records with the same CDR3 protein are collapsed into one entry carrying the most frequent genes and DNA. For this sample the table gives about 840 distinct CDR3 sequences, of which about three quarters were detected only once. The top ten hold less than 15% of the sample. The sequenced sample was peripheral blood mononuclear cells (PBMCs), obtained with antithyroid drug treatment, in newly diagnosed or persistent Graves disease (not recorded which). The receptors were gathered from a female donor with Graves disease. Donor details come from another sample of the same person, matched by shared clones.

The genes are TRBV5-5 and TRBJ2-4, with TRBD1 matching 7 bases. Germline-derived CDR1 and CDR2 are SGHKS and YYEKEE (reference sequence). V lost 4 bases and J lost 6; bases outside the gene matches: 10. CDR3 size: 15 residues. CDR3 sequence: CASSHSGTARNIQYF. CDR3 sequence (DNA): TGTGCCAGCAGCCACTCCGGGACAGCGAGAAACATTCAGTACTTC.

The rearrangement joins TRBV28 to TRBJ2-7, with D perhaps matching TRBD1 (7 bases). This CDR3 has 15 amino acids. The V end lost 4 bases, the J end lost 4 bases, and 17 bases lay between the germline ends. Germline CDR1 is MDHEN and CDR2 is SYDVKM. The CDR3 coding sequence is TGTGCCAGCAGTTCCCGACAGGGCCGGGGGTACGAGCAGTACTTC. It yields the protein CASSSRQGRGYEQYF.

In this sample, this clonotype turned up a few times. V is TRBV28 and J is TRBJ1-4, with D uncertain. Germline CDR1 and CDR2: MDHEN and SYDVKM. Trimming left V 2 bases short and J 7 bases short, with 11 bases between. The CDR3 sequence is 14 residues long. The CDR3, as DNA: TGTGCCAGCAGTTTAGTAGGGAGGAGTGAAAAACTGTTTTTT. Translated: CASSLVGRSEKLFF.

The rearrangement joins TRBV28 to TRBJ2-7; 7 bases line up with TRBD2. The V gene's germline CDR1 is MDHEN and CDR2 SYDVKM. The V segment lost 5 bases and the J segment 2 bases; nucleotides outside the gene matches: 12. The CDR3 length is 16 residues. CDR3 in amino acids: CASSPVWGRGAYEQYF. For the CDR3, the DNA is TGTGCCAGCAGTCCGGTTTGGGGGAGGGGTGCCTACGAGCAGTACTTC.

V usage is TRBV7-3 and J usage is TRBJ2-3; D is perhaps TRBD2 (6 bases). Trimming took off 1 base at V and 5 bases at J, with 7 bases between the two ends. CDR1 and CDR2 from the germline V gene are SGHTA and FQGTGA. The CDR3 runs 13 residues. This CDR3 is CASSLISGDTQYF. The CDR3 nucleotides are TGTGCCAGCAGCTTAATTAGCGGAGATACGCAGTATTTT.

As concerns this clonotype: The junction departs from the called germline gene at one end, perhaps through a read error. V and J are TRBV6-1 and TRBJ2-1; TRBD2 might be the D (5 bases). Germline CDR1 and CDR2: MNHNS and SASEGT. The CDR3 spans 14 residues. In DNA, the CDR3 is TGTGCCAGCAGTGCCCATGGCGGGTACAATAAGCAGTTCTTC. Translating it yields CASSAHGGYNKQFF.

The chain is built from TRBV7-9 and TRBJ1-2; no firm D call. The V end was cut by 1 base, the J end by 3 bases, with 9 bases between. The germline gives CDR1 SEHNR, CDR2 FQNEAQ (reference sequence). There are 14 residues in the CDR3. The CDR3 bases are TGTGCCAGCAGCTTAGACGGGCAGTACTATGGCTACACCTTC. Amino acids: CASSLDGQYYGYTF. Together with reference TRBV7-9 and TRBJ1-2, the CDR3 gives the full variable domain: DTGVSQNPRHKITKRGQNVTFRCDPISEHNRLYWYRQTLGQGPEFLTYFQNEAQLEKSRLLSDRFSAERPKGSFSTLEIQRTEQGDSAMYLCASSLDGQYYGYTFGSGTRLTVV.

The gene calls are TRBV19 and TRBJ1-5; a possible D gene is TRBD1 (6 bases). V was pared by 4 bases and J by 1 base, with 11 bases between. Germline V gives CDR1 LNHDA, CDR2 SQIVND (reference sequence). The CDR3 runs to 15 residues. CDR3 nucleotide sequence: TGTGCCAGTAGTAGACCGGGACAAAGCAATCAGCCCCAGCATTTT. Translated: CASSRPGQSNQPQHF.

This clonotype occurred a few times. The V and J genes are TRBV5-1 and TRBJ2-3; either TRBD1 or TRBD2 may supply D (5 bases each). Germline V CDR1 and CDR2: SGHRS, YFSETQ. Trimming took off 4 bases at V and 4 bases at J, with 19 bases between the two ends. The CDR3 has 16 residues. CDR3 amino acids: CASSQEQGARADTQYF. CDR3 nucleotides: TGCGCCAGCAGCCAAGAACAAGGGGCGAGGGCAGATACGCAGTATTTT.

This sequence joins TRBV6-5 and TRBJ2-3, with D tentatively TRBD1 (6 bases). CDR3 size: 13 residues. Germline assignment: CDR1 MNHEY and CDR2 SVGAGI. The germline V and J ends were trimmed by 2 bases and 4 bases, with 7 bases remaining between them. This CDR3 reads CASSYAGADTQYF. The CDR3 DNA is TGTGCCAGCAGTTACGCAGGGGCAGATACGCAGTATTTT.

The rearrangement links TRBV5-4 to TRBJ2-2; no clear D gene. There are 15 residues in the CDR3. From germline, CDR1 is SGHNT and CDR2 YYREEE (reference sequence). V was shortened by 1 base and J by 0 bases, with 7 bases between the two germline ends. The CDR3 region is CASSLKNTNTGELFF. The CDR3 coding sequence is TGTGCCAGCAGCTTGAAAAACACGAACACCGGGGAGCTGTTTTTT. Drawing the rest from reference TRBV5-4 and TRBJ2-2, the complete variable domain is ETGVTQSPTHLIKTRGQQVTLRCSSQSGHNTVSWYQQALGQGPQFIFQYYREEENGRGNFPPRFSGLQFPNYSSELNVNALELDDSALYLCASSLKNTNTGELFFGEGSRLTVL.

This clonotype was counted once. The chain employs TRBV5-1 and TRBJ1-1; 9 bases map to TRBD1. V lost 3 bases, J lost 2 bases, and 8 bases stayed unmatched. Germline CDR1 and CDR2: SGHRS and YFSETQ. This CDR3 spans 16 amino acids. DNA for the CDR3: TGCGCCAGCAGCTACGGGACAGGGTTTGAAAACACTGAAGCTTTCTTT. Protein product: CASSYGTGFENTEAFF. Variable domain in full (rest from reference TRBV5-1 and TRBJ1-1): KAGVTQTPRYLIKTRGQQVTLSCSPISGHRSVSWYQQTPGQGLQFLFEYFSETQRNKGNFPGRFSGRQFSNSRSEMNVSTLELGDSALYLCASSYGTGFENTEAFFGQGTRLTVV.

V gene TRBV11-2 combines with J gene TRBJ2-5, with 7 bases that match TRBD2. Germline loops: CDR1 SGHAT, CDR2 FQNNGV. The CDR3 is made up of 13 amino acids. V shed 5 bases, J shed 5 bases, and the junction held 5 bases outside the gene matches. CDR3 nucleotide sequence: TGTGCCAGCAGCGTGGGGCGGGAGGAGACCCAGTACTTC. Protein sequence: CASSVGREETQYF.

The V gene is TRBV6-1, the J gene TRBJ2-3; D may match TRBD1 or TRBD2 (5 bases each). The V and J ends lost 8 bases and 2 bases respectively, with 14 bases between them. The germline CDR1 and CDR2 sequences are MNHNS and SASEGT. The CDR3 has 14 residues. CDR3 residues: CASGGRRTTDTQYF. CDR3 nucleotide sequence: TGTGCCAGCGGGGGACGGAGAACCACAGATACGCAGTATTTT.

The rearrangement links TRBV4-2 to TRBJ1-1; TRBD1 is a possible D gene (5 bases). CDR3 length: 13 amino acids. Germline assignment: CDR1 LGHNA and CDR2 YNFKEQ. The germline V and J ends were trimmed by 0 bases and 3 bases, with 5 bases remaining between them. CDR3 loop: CASSQEGDTEAFF. In nucleotides, the CDR3 is TGTGCCAGCAGCCAAGAAGGGGACACTGAAGCTTTCTTT.

The chain uses TRBV11-2 and TRBJ2-7; the D call may be TRBD1 or TRBD2 (5 bases each). This CDR3 has 20 amino acids. V gave up 0 bases and J gave up 0 bases, with 24 bases separating them. Per the germline V gene, CDR1 is SGHAT and CDR2 is FQNNGV. The CDR3 protein is CASSLDPPRPGTASSYEQYF. The DNA of the CDR3 is TGTGCCAGCAGCTTAGATCCGCCCCGCCCCGGGACGGCGAGCTCCTACGAGCAGTACTTC.

This clonotype appeared once. The chain carries TRBV7-1 and TRBJ2-5; 9 nucleotides match TRBD1. TRBV7-1 falls under the ORF class, with uncertain function. V was clipped by 3 bases and J by 5 bases; unmatched bases: 7. The CDR3 sequence is 15 residues long. The CDR3 here is CASSSRDRALETQYF. The DNA for the CDR3 is TGTGCCAGCAGCTCCCGGGACAGGGCGTTGGAGACCCAGTACTTC.

The gene calls are TRBV5-1 and TRBJ2-7; no reliable D call. CDR1 and CDR2 from the germline V gene are SGHRS and YFSETQ. There are 13 residues in the CDR3. V lost 3 bases and J lost 3, with 10 bases in between. CDR3 sequence (DNA): TGCGCCAGCAGCTCGGCTGGCGTCTACGAGCAGTACTTC. As protein: CASSSAGVYEQYF.

The V gene is TRBV20-1, the J gene TRBJ2-6; D remains unclear. There are 15 residues in the CDR3. In germline, CDR1 is DFQATT, CDR2 SNEGSKA (reference sequence). Deletions cut 6 bases from V and 0 bases from J, with 12 bases between. The CDR3 bases are TGCAGTGCCAGTTCCTGGGGCTCTGGGGCCAACGTCCTGACTTTC. It is translated as CSASSWGSGANVLTF.

The chain couples TRBV20-1 to TRBJ1-5, with a tentative D call TRBD1 (6 bases). The CDR3 spans 15 residues. V gave up 0 bases and J gave up 5 bases, with 14 bases separating them. Germline V gene data show CDR1 as DFQATT and CDR2 as SNEGSKA (reference sequence). The CDR3 loop reads CSARDLGEGDQPQHF. The DNA of the CDR3 is TGCAGTGCTAGAGACCTTGGGGAGGGGGATCAGCCCCAGCATTTT.

This rearrangement joins TRBV19 to TRBJ2-7, with TRBD2 as a possible D gene (5 bases). The CDR3 runs to 15 residues. Germline assignment: CDR1 LNHDA and CDR2 SQIVND (reference sequence). Trimming took 2 bases from V and 2 from J, leaving 13 bases between them. CDR3 protein: CASSISPSGTYEQYF. The DNA of the CDR3 is TGTGCCAGTAGTATATCCCCCTCCGGGACCTACGAGCAGTACTTC.

In this sample, this clonotype turned up a few times. The chain couples TRBV6-6 to TRBJ2-5, with D possibly TRBD1 on 5 matching bases. V was pared by 4 bases and J by 3 bases, with 12 bases between. Germline V lookup: CDR1 MNHNY, CDR2 SVGAGI (reference sequence). The CDR3 has 14 residues. The CDR3 region has the DNA TGTGCCAGCAGTTTGGGGCCCCGGAAAGAGACCCAGTACTTC. This sequence encodes CASSLGPRKETQYF.

This clonotype came up a few times. This chain links TRBV20-1 with TRBJ2-7; 9 nucleotides align to TRBD2. The V segment lost 4 bases and the J segment 5 bases; nucleotides outside the gene matches: 9. CDR1 DFQATT and CDR2 SNEGSKA come from the germline V gene (reference sequence). This CDR3 has 14 amino acids. CDR3: CSATSSGIGDEQYF. The CDR3 nucleotides are TGCAGTGCTACTTCTAGCGGGATAGGCGACGAGCAGTACTTC.

The chain has TRBV20-1 and TRBJ2-3, with D possibly matching TRBD1 (5 bases). Germline assignment: CDR1 DFQATT and CDR2 SNEGSKA (reference sequence). This CDR3 comprises 15 residues. The V end was cut by 0 bases, the J end by 5 bases, with 15 bases between. CDR3 sequence (DNA): TGCAGTGCTAGAGAACTTGGCAGGGATGGAGATACGCAGTATTTT. Protein sequence: CSARELGRDGDTQYF.

This chain connects TRBV19 to TRBJ2-7; 9 bases map to TRBD2. The germline CDR1 and CDR2 sequences are LNHDA and SQIVND (reference sequence). The ends lost 6 bases at V and 4 bases at J; junction bases unmatched: 4. The CDR3 extends over 13 amino acids. The CDR3 nucleotides read TGTGCCAGTAGCGCGGGAGGGCCGTACGAGCAGTACTTC. Protein product: CASSAGGPYEQYF.

The rearrangement joins TRBV3-1 to TRBJ2-7; D may match TRBD1 or TRBD2 (6 bases each). There are 14 residues in the CDR3. V lost 6 bases and J lost 0, with 12 bases in between. Germline V lookup: CDR1 LGHDT, CDR2 YNNKEL (reference sequence). The CDR3: CASSRGPSSYEQYF. CDR3 DNA: TGTGCCAGCAGTCGGGGGCCGAGCTCCTACGAGCAGTACTTC.

CDR3: CASSSRGNTGELFF. CDR3 coding DNA: TGTGCCAGCAGTTCCAGGGGGAACACCGGGGAGCTGTTTTTT. V gene TRBV12-3 or TRBV12-4 combines with J gene TRBJ2-2; the D gene is possibly TRBD1 (6 bases). V was pared by 4 bases and J by 1 base, with 7 bases between. This CDR3 is built from 14 residues.

This rearrangement joins TRBV11-2 to TRBJ2-3; no clear D gene. The V end lost 5 bases, the J end lost 5 bases, and 11 bases lay between the germline ends. This CDR3 is 13 amino acids long. The germline V gene encodes CDR1 SGHAT and CDR2 FQNNGV. The CDR3 DNA is TGTGCCAGCAGCAGAAAGGGCGGAGATACGCAGTATTTT. Translating it yields CASSRKGGDTQYF. Full variable domain (missing parts from reference TRBV11-2 and TRBJ2-3): EAGVAQSPRYKIIEKRQSVAFWCNPISGHATLYWYQQILGQGPKLLIQFQNNGVVDDSQLPKDRFSAERLKGVDSTLKIQPAKLEDSAVYLCASSRKGGDTQYFGPGTRLTVL.

V usage is TRBV15 and J usage is TRBJ2-4; D remains unclear. CDR1 is LNHNV, CDR2 YYDKDF, per germline (reference sequence). This CDR3 spans 16 amino acids. The V end was cut by 1 base, the J end by 0 bases, with 10 bases between. This CDR3 reads CATSRGHLIAKNIQYF. CDR3 sequence (DNA): TGTGCCACCAGCAGAGGCCACCTCATAGCCAAAAACATTCAGTACTTC. The complete variable domain, with remaining parts taken from reference TRBV15 and TRBJ2-4, reads DAMVIQNPRYQVTQFGKPVTLSCSQTLNHNVMYWYQQKSSQAPKLLFHYYDKDFNNEADTPDNFQSRRPNTSFCFLDIRSPGLGDTAMYLCATSRGHLIAKNIQYFGAGTRLSVL.

The chain joins TRBV4-3 to TRBJ2-4, with D possibly being TRBD2 (5 bases). V was pared by 2 bases and J by 8 bases, with 16 bases between. The CDR3 is made up of 15 amino acids. Germline V CDR1 and CDR2: LGHNA, YSLEER. CDR3 amino acids: CASSQYSSSDDIQYF. CDR3 nucleotide sequence: TGCGCCAGCAGCCAATACTCTAGCTCCGACGACATTCAGTACTTC.